The clone carrying this T cell receptor beta chain was seen only once. Mismatch with germline at one junction end may stem from a read error. Only patients with CD8+CD57+ cell expansion on flow cytometry were chosen for sequencing. CDR3 length equals 16 residues. In germline, CDR1 is SGHVS, CDR2 FNYEAQ. This entry belongs to a study of CD8+CD57+ T cells in acquired aplastic anemia. It was genomic DNA that served as the template for profiling TCR beta VDJ and CDR3. TCRdb used MiXCR to reprocess the reads, holding one entry per CDR3 protein. Here the sample spans about 260,000 distinct CDR3 sequences, 82% being singletons.

This clonotype was obtained from a human donor with aplastic anemia. Specimen: sorted CD4+, CD8+, or CD8+CD57+ T cells (not recorded which) from PBMCs. The genes are TRBV7-6 and TRBJ2-1; tentative D call: TRBD2 (6 bases). The CDR3 nucleotides are TGTGCCAGCACCTTACGGAGGGGCGCGTCTGGGGCCAACCAGTTCTTC. Translated, it gives CASTLRRGASGANQFF.